These 3 T cell receptor beta chains were all obtained from the same sample, sequenced in a study of T cell clonality in common variable immunodeficiency. Method: immunoSEQ multiplex PCR; TCRdb's copy keeps in-frame clones and lacks some. The sample has fewer than 55,000 clones, none seen only once. The sequenced material came from peripheral blood mononuclear cells. The receptor source for this set is a person aged 18 to 75 in good health.

Ten or more counts support this clone. The DNA ends 3 residues before the CDR3 does, and the rest of the CDR3 is filled in from the germline J gene. The rearrangement links TRBV7-3 to TRBJ2-3; possibly TRBD1 or TRBD2 for D (6 bases each). The ends were cut back, 3 bases at V and 3 bases at J, with 16 bases in the middle. Germline CDR1 reads SGHTA; CDR2 reads FQGTGA. This CDR3 spans 16 amino acids. This CDR3 is CASSFSGGGRTDTQYF. The sequenced part of the CDR3 DNA is TGTGCCAGCAGCTTTTCAGGAGGGGGTAGGACAGATACG.

This clone appeared many times. The CDR3 end is not reached by the read, which stops 3 residues before it; the germline J gene fills it in. The chain has TRBV19 and TRBJ2-3; TRBD1 is a possible D gene (5 bases). Trimming removed 4 bases at V and 4 bases at J, with 15 bases between. Germline CDR1 is LNHDA and CDR2 is SQIVND (reference sequence). There are 15 residues in the CDR3. CDR3 sequence reads: CASSSRGSHSDTQYF. The covered CDR3 bases are TGTGCCAGTAGTAGTAGGGGCTCGCACTCAGATACG.

This clone showed up just a few times. Coverage ceases 3 residues before the CDR3 finishes, and the germline J gene fills in the end. The chain is built from TRBV29-1 and TRBJ2-5; 7 bases line up with TRBD2. This CDR3 has 13 amino acids. V shed 4 bases, J shed 5 bases, and the junction held 7 bases outside the gene matches. Per the germline V gene, CDR1 is SQVTM and CDR2 is ANQGSEA. This CDR3 reads CSVGGTNAETQYF. The CDR3 DNA, read in part, is TGCAGCGTTGGTGGGACTAACGCGGAGACC.